This T cell receptor beta chain stems from a study of early T cells in non-severe SARS-CoV-2 infection. Study background: Chains from this unsorted whole-blood bulk RNA could not be paired.

Individual cDNA molecules carried attached unique molecular identifiers. Each CDR3 protein is one row after TCRdb ran MiXCR on the 5' RACE reads. The data show tens of thousands of distinct CDR3 sequences, 4% to 5.5% seen once. Details on this clonotype: The antigen remains unidentified.

Study results and caveats: Anti-spike CD8 responses were favored by VDJdb matching, which missed private and CD4 specificities.

This receptor was identified in an adult who was a healthcare worker with PCR-confirmed SARS-CoV-2 infection or an uninfected control (not recorded which). What was sequenced was whole blood.

CDR3 nucleotides: TGTGCCAGCAGTTCGTTGCCGACGGCCCGCTCTGGAAACACCATATATTTT. This gives the protein CASSSLPTARSGNTIYF. The chain links TRBV28 to TRBJ1-3; D is undetermined. Germline CDR1 MDHEN, CDR2 SYDVKM. Trimming took 4 bases from V and 0 from J, leaving 16 bases between them. The length of the CDR3 is 17 residues.